This T cell receptor (beta chain) was recorded in a study of blood T cell repertoires in COVID-19. Looking at the study overall: Collection of acute and convalescent COVID-19 samples took place in the United States, Italy and Spain. The cDNA or gDNA used as material had been derived from T cells, B-cell-depleted T cells, or PBMCs.

V was cut by 1 base and J by 1 base, with 11 bases left in between. Germline assignment: CDR1 SGHNT and CDR2 YENEEA. CDR3 length: 15 amino acids. Original processing methods: Amplification from reference gene primers served as the basis for estimated nucleated cell counts. Here immunoSEQ multiplex PCR was the method, and the copy in TCRdb shows in-frame clones only, minus some. That table gives V, J and clone size, and the DNA gave D and trimming. The data show over 45,000 clones, around 79% seen once. The sequence was collected from a human donor with active or convalescent COVID-19. The donor label of this sample is uncertain. The chain has TRBV11-3 and TRBJ2-7, with D tentatively TRBD2 (6 bases). The sample taken for sequencing was peripheral blood. DNA of the CDR3: TGTGCCAGCAGCTTAGGTACAGCGGGTTCCTACGAGCAGTACTTC. This encodes CASSLGTAGSYEQYF.